These T cell receptor beta chains were read from a single sample in a study of CD4 and CD8 cells across lung adenocarcinoma regions. TCRdb reprocessed the PCR reads with MiXCR, giving one entry per CDR3 protein. The sample holds around 20,000 distinct CDR3 sequences; roughly 51% are singletons and the top ten take approximately 60%. Specimen: CD8+ T cells from the center of a lung tumor. Every receptor here comes from a female donor with lung adenocarcinoma. The CD4 and CD8 labels of this study may be unreliable. Each CDR3 is given with its conserved first and last residue. A D gene is named only where the DNA matches it firmly. Some rows mark clone size as missing; the rest say once, few, many or name a class of expanded clone.

J: TRBJ1-2; size: few; V: TRBV6-5; D: -; DNA: TGTGCCAGCAGTTTCTCCGTCGTCCCAATCCACCCCGCTGGCTACACCTTC; CDR3: CASSFSVVPIHPAGYTF
J: TRBJ2-3; size: -; V: TRBV6-5; D: TRBD2; DNA: TGTGCCAGCAGTTATCGAACTAGCGGGGCTCGAAACACGCAGTATTTT; CDR3: CASSYRTSGARNTQYF
J: TRBJ2-5; size: few; V: TRBV6-7; D: -; DNA: TGTGCCACCGGGATCTCTAGGGAGCAGTACTTC; CDR3: CATGISREQYF
J: TRBJ2-6; size: -; V: TRBV6-5; D: TRBD1; DNA: TGTGCCAGCAGATATTCAGGGGGCGCTGGGGCCAACGTCCAGTCCTTC; CDR3: CASRYSGGAGANVQSF
J: TRBJ2-4; size: -; V: TRBV6-1; D: -; DNA: TGTGCCAGCAGGGGGACGCGCGGAGCCCAAGATATTCAGTACTTC; CDR3: CASRGTRGAQDIQYF
J: TRBJ2-1; size: -; V: TRBV6-2/TRBV6-3; D: -; DNA: TGTGCCAGCAGTTTTGAACAGTACAATGAGCAGTTCTTC; CDR3: CASSFEQYNEQFF
J: TRBJ2-7; size: few; V: TRBV28; D: -; DNA: TGTGCCAGCACTCAACAGGGGACTTACGAGCAGTACTTC; CDR3: CASTQQGTYEQYF
J: TRBJ2-4; size: -; V: TRBV27; D: -; DNA: TGTGCCAGCAGTGTAGCGGCGGTGGGAGCCAAAAATACGCAGTACTTC; CDR3: CASSVAAVGAKNTQYF
J: TRBJ2-5; size: -; V: TRBV6-1; D: -; DNA: TGTGCCAGCCGAGGACACCTATACCCAGATACCCAGTACTTT; CDR3: CASRGHLYPDTQYF
J: TRBJ2-1; size: few; V: TRBV6-9; D: TRBD2; DNA: TGTGCCAGCAGTTACCGGACTAGCGGGATAATTGGCGAGCAGTTCTTC; CDR3: CASSYRTSGIIGEQFF
J: TRBJ2-1; size: -; V: TRBV12-3/TRBV12-4; D: TRBD2; DNA: TGTGCCAGCAGTTCTCCGCGGACCACTACTAGCGGGAGGAGTTATGAGCAGTTCTTC; CDR3: CASSSPRTTTSGRSYEQFF
J: TRBJ1-1; size: few; V: TRBV6-1; D: -; DNA: TGTGCCAGCAGTGTCCGGGAGGTGGGAAACACTGAAGCTTTCTTT; CDR3: CASSVREVGNTEAFF
J: TRBJ2-5; size: many; V: TRBV11-2; D: TRBD2; DNA: TGTGCCAGCAGGGGGGGGGGAGAGGAGCAGTACTTC; CDR3: CASRGGGEEQYF
J: TRBJ2-1; size: medium-sized; V: TRBV7-6; D: -; DNA: TGTGCCAGCAGCTTAGCGTATGGCAGTCCCTCTGAGCAGTTCTTC; CDR3: CASSLAYGSPSEQFF
J: TRBJ1-1; size: -; V: TRBV27; D: TRBD1; DNA: TGTGCCAGCAGTTTAATGGCAGGGGGGGATGAAGCTTTCTTT; CDR3: CASSLMAGGDEAFF
J: TRBJ2-1; size: -; V: TRBV7-2; D: -; DNA: TGTGCCAGCAGCCCGTACTTGAACAATGAGCAGTTCTTC; CDR3: CASSPYLNNEQFF
J: TRBJ2-1; size: -; V: TRBV6-1; D: -; DNA: TGTGCCAGCAGATCAAATGGGGAGCAGTTCTTC; CDR3: CASRSNGEQFF
J: TRBJ2-3; size: -; V: TRBV11-3; D: TRBD2; DNA: TGTGCCAGCAGCTTGGTTTCGAGCGGGAAAGATACGCAGTATTTT; CDR3: CASSLVSSGKDTQYF
J: TRBJ2-1; size: few; V: TRBV27; D: -; DNA: TGTGCCAGCACCATGGGGGCCGGGATGAGCTCCTACAATGAGCAGTTCTTC; CDR3: CASTMGAGMSSYNEQFF
J: TRBJ2-5; size: medium-sized; V: TRBV6-5; D: TRBD1; DNA: TGTGCCAGCAGTCGGATGACAGGGATTCAAGAGACCCAGTACTTC; CDR3: CASSRMTGIQETQYF
J: TRBJ1-4; size: many; V: TRBV6-1; D: -; DNA: TGTGCCAGCAGTGAAGCTCAGGGGACTGGTAGATATGAAAAACTGTTTTTT; CDR3: CASSEAQGTGRYEKLFF
J: TRBJ2-5; size: few; V: TRBV12-3/TRBV12-4; D: -; DNA: TGTGCCAGCAGTTTCGCCAACAGGGAGACCCAGTACTTC; CDR3: CASSFANRETQYF
J: TRBJ2-5; size: -; V: TRBV11-2; D: -; DNA: TGTGCCAGCAGCTCGTGGGGAGAGACCCAGTACTTC; CDR3: CASSSWGETQYF
J: TRBJ2-1; size: many; V: TRBV7-2; D: -; DNA: TGTGCCAGCAGCCCCAGGCGGGCCGTCGTCGAGGGCAATGAGCAGTTCTTC; CDR3: CASSPRRAVVEGNEQFF
J: TRBJ2-4; size: -; V: TRBV10-2; D: -; DNA: TGCGCCAGCAGTGCGACGAGGGGGGGAGACACAGATACTCAGTATTTC; CDR3: CASSATRGGDTDTQYF
J: TRBJ2-1; size: few; V: TRBV27; D: -; DNA: TGTGCCAGCAAGGACTCCAGGGGCTTCAATGAGCAGTTCTTC; CDR3: CASKDSRGFNEQFF
J: TRBJ2-1; size: medium-sized; V: TRBV6-6; D: -; DNA: TGTGCCAGCAGTAGGAGGCCTTACAATGAGCAGTTCTTC; CDR3: CASSRRPYNEQFF
J: TRBJ2-1; size: -; V: TRBV6-5; D: TRBD2; DNA: TGTGCCAGCAGTTACCGGACTAGCGGCGACTACAATGAGCAGTTCTTC; CDR3: CASSYRTSGDYNEQFF